This is a list of T cell receptor beta chains from one sample in a study of CD8+ T cells in alopecia areata. Here immunoSEQ multiplex PCR was the method, and the copy in TCRdb shows in-frame clones only, minus some. The sample has 95,000 to 120,000 clones, 45% to 65% seen once. This material consisted of CD4+ T cells sorted from blood, taken at week 24, from a patient treated with tofacitinib. Receptors originate from a human donor with alopecia areata. The CDR3 runs from the conserved cysteine through the conserved F or W. The D gene is left open where the match is weak.

v_call: TRBV5-6; d_call: -; cdr3_aa: CASSLVGGQETQYF
v_call: TRBV5-6; d_call: -; cdr3_aa: CASSLSGGWRPQHF
v_call: TRBV30; d_call: -; cdr3_aa: CAWSASGNQPQHF
v_call: TRBV5-1; d_call: TRBD1; cdr3_aa: CASSLIGQGGNEQFF
v_call: TRBV29-1; d_call: -; cdr3_aa: CSAAPDPSGNTIYF
v_call: TRBV2; d_call: -; cdr3_aa: CASTPGGRGEQYF
v_call: TRBV5-6; d_call: TRBD1; cdr3_aa: CASSYRTGLNTGELFF
v_call: TRBV19; d_call: -; cdr3_aa: CASSNRDLNRLFF
v_call: TRBV4-2; d_call: -; cdr3_aa: CASSPQGPGNTIYF
v_call: TRBV7-8; d_call: -; cdr3_aa: CASSSGTVQETQYF
v_call: TRBV5-1; d_call: -; cdr3_aa: CASSLAPYSNQPQHF
v_call: TRBV5-1; d_call: -; cdr3_aa: CASSFGTLQSSGNTIYF
v_call: TRBV19; d_call: -; cdr3_aa: CASSIFGTSPYEQYF
v_call: TRBV7-2; d_call: -; cdr3_aa: CASSFVAANYGYTF
v_call: TRBV4-3; d_call: TRBD2; cdr3_aa: CASSQDGFAGGPGNEQFF
v_call: TRBV29-1; d_call: -; cdr3_aa: CSVMEGSSDSPLHF
v_call: TRBV29-1; d_call: -; cdr3_aa: CSVEVSTDTQYF
v_call: TRBV29-1; d_call: -; cdr3_aa: CSGRRIVGTDTQYF
v_call: TRBV29-1; d_call: -; cdr3_aa: CSVGDIGYTF
v_call: TRBV18; d_call: -; cdr3_aa: CASSPPGSHNTQYF
v_call: TRBV30; d_call: -; cdr3_aa: CAWSKGQTQYF
v_call: TRBV6-5; d_call: -; cdr3_aa: CASSGVGPDTQYF
v_call: TRBV10-3; d_call: -; cdr3_aa: CAISEISDSNQPQHF
v_call: TRBV29-1; d_call: -; cdr3_aa: CSVRTAGEQYF
v_call: TRBV4-3; d_call: TRBD2; cdr3_aa: CASSQDYARGYQETQYF
v_call: TRBV7-8; d_call: TRBD1; cdr3_aa: CASSQGTGNQPQHF
v_call: TRBV29-1; d_call: -; cdr3_aa: CSVARGLQETQYF
v_call: TRBV5-1; d_call: TRBD1; cdr3_aa: CASSSDRSEAFF
v_call: TRBV5-1; d_call: TRBD2; cdr3_aa: CASSLDGLGTDTQYF
v_call: TRBV7-9; d_call: TRBD1; cdr3_aa: CASSGDRVGEETQYF
v_call: TRBV7-9; d_call: TRBD1; cdr3_aa: CASSLARGTGEETQYF
v_call: TRBV11-1; d_call: -; cdr3_aa: CASSSSYEQYF
v_call: TRBV18; d_call: -; cdr3_aa: CASSLGQTLYGYTF
v_call: TRBV29-1; d_call: TRBD2; cdr3_aa: CSVETSGQETQYF
v_call: TRBV7-2; d_call: TRBD1; cdr3_aa: CASSLSAGGSSYNSPLHF
v_call: TRBV4-2; d_call: TRBD2; cdr3_aa: CASSLAGGPNEQFF
v_call: TRBV9; d_call: -; cdr3_aa: CASSSLGPAAYGQYF
v_call: TRBV27; d_call: -; cdr3_aa: CASSSGDSARAYEQYF
v_call: TRBV11-1; d_call: TRBD1; cdr3_aa: CASSPRDRGPYEQYF
v_call: TRBV30; d_call: TRBD1; cdr3_aa: CAWSVQQDRGQYF
v_call: TRBV7-9; d_call: -; cdr3_aa: CASSLGGNYGYTF
v_call: TRBV7-9; d_call: -; cdr3_aa: CASSLTGAYGYTF
v_call: TRBV29-1; d_call: -; cdr3_aa: CSGAVETQYF
v_call: TRBV5-4; d_call: TRBD1; cdr3_aa: CASSSRDRGFYEQYF
v_call: TRBV7-2; d_call: -; cdr3_aa: CASSGPPWHYGYTF
v_call: TRBV2; d_call: -; cdr3_aa: CASSEIAGNYGYTF
v_call: TRBV5-4; d_call: -; cdr3_aa: CASTPSLGDYGYTF
v_call: TRBV6-5; d_call: -; cdr3_aa: CASSYSVNYGYTF
v_call: TRBV30; d_call: TRBD1; cdr3_aa: CAWARTGGGIQYF
v_call: TRBV23-1; d_call: TRBD1; cdr3_aa: CASIRDRLNTEAFF
v_call: TRBV29-1; d_call: -; cdr3_aa: CSVEGSLNTEAFF
v_call: TRBV27; d_call: -; cdr3_aa: CASSFQVTDTQYF
v_call: TRBV30; d_call: TRBD2; cdr3_aa: CAWSVSGLKSTLAKNIQYF
v_call: TRBV5-6; d_call: -; cdr3_aa: CASSFTGGPNYGYTF
v_call: TRBV5-4; d_call: TRBD1; cdr3_aa: CASSLHRGSLREQYF